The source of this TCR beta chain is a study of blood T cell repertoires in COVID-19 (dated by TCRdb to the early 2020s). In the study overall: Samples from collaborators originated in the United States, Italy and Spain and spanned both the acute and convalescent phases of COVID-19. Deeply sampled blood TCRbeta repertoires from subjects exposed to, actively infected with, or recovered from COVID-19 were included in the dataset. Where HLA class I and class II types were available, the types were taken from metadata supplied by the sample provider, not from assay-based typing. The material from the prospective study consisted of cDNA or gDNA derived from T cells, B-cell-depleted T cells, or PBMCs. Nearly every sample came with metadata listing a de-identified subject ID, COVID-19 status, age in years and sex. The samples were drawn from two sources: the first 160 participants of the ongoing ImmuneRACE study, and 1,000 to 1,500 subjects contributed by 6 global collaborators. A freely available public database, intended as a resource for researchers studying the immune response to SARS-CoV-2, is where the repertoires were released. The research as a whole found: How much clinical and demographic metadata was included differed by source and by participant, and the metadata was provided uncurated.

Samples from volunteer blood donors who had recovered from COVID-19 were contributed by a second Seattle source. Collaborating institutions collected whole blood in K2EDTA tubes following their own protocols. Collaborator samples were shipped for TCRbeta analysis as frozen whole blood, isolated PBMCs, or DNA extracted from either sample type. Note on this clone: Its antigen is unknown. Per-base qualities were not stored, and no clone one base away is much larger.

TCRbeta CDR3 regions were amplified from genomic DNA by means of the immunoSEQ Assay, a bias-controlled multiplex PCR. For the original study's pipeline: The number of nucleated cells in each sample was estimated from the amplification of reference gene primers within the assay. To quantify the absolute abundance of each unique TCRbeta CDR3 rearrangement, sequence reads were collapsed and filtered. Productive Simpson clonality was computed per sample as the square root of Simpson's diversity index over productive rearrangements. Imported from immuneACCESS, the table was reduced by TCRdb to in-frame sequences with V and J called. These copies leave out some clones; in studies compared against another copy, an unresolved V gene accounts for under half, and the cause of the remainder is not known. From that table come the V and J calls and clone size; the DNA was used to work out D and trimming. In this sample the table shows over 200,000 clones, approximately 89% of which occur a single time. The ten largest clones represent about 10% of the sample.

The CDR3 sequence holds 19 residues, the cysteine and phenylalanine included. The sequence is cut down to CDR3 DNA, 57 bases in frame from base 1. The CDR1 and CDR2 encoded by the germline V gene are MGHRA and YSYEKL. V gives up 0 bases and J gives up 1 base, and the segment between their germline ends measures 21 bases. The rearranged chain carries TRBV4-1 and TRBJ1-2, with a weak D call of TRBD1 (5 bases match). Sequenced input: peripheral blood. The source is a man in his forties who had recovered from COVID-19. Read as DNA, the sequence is TGCGCCAGCAGCCAAGATGTCGTACAGGTAGTTCACCTTAACTATGGCTACACCTTC. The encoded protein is CASSQDVVQVVHLNYGYTF.